The sequence of this TCR beta chain was determined in a study of beta chain features in type 1 diabetes. General study results and limits: In every one of the four CD4+ subsets, TCRB CDR3s were moderately but significantly shorter in Type 1 diabetes patients.

V was cut by 0 bases and J by 1 base, with 9 bases left in between. Germline CDR1 and CDR2: MNHNY and SVGAGI (reference sequence). This CDR3 spans 15 amino acids. TCRB transcripts that were expressed got sequenced, as all of the isolated RNA had been reverse transcribed. Using immunoSEQ multiplex PCR, the repertoire was profiled, and TCRdb retains in-frame clones only, with some absent. The sample yields roughly 300,000 clones, approximately 9.7% seen once. This clone was counted only a few times. Its antigen remains unknown. Other nucleotide sequences in the sample specify the same CDR3. Sequences were obtained from central memory CD4+ T cells from blood. This TCR derives from a man aged 25-40 years with type 1 diabetes. V usage is TRBV6-6 and J usage is TRBJ1-2, with D possibly TRBD1 on 6 matching bases. The CDR3 sequence is CASSYSGQSNYGYTF. As DNA, the CDR3 is TGTGCCAGCAGTTACTCCGGACAGAGTAACTATGGCTACACCTTC.